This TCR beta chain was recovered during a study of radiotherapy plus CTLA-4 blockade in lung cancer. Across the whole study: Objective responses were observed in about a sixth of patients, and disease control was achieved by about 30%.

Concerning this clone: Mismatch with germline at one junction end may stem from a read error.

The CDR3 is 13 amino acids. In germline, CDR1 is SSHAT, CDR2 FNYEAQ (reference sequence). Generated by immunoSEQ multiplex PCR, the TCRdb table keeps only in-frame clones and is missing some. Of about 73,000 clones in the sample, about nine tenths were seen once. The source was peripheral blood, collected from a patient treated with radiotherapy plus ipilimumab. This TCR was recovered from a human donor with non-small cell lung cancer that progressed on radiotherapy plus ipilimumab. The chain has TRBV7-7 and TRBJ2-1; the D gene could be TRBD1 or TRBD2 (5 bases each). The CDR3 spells CASSLAQGSEQFF. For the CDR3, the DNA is TGTGCTAGCAGCTTAGCGCAGGGCAGTGAGCAGTTCTTC.